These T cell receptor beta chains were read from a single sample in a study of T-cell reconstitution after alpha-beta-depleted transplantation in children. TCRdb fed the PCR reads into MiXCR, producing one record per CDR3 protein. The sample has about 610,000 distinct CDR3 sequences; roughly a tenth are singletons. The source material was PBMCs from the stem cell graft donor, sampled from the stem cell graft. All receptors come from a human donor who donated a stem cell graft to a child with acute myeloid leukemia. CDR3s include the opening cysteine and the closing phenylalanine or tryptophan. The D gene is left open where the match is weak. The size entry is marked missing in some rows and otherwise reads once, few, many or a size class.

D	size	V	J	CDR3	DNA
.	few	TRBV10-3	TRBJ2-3	CASKGGGDTQYF	TGTGCCTCAAAAGGGGGGGGAGATACGCAGTATTTT
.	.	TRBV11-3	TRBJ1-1	CASSLSGTGPSKGAEAFF	TGTGCCAGCAGCTTATCAGGAACAGGACCCTCGAAGGGAGCTGAAGCTTTCTTT
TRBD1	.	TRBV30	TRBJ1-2	CAWEDREEADYGYTF	TGTGCCTGGGAGGACAGGGAGGAGGCCGACTATGGCTACACCTTC
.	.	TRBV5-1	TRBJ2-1	CASSPDTGRYNEQFF	TGCGCCAGCAGCCCCGACACGGGAAGATACAATGAGCAGTTCTTC
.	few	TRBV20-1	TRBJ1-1	CSAFSGTAPWAFF	TGCAGTGCTTTCTCCGGGACGGCCCCTTGGGCTTTCTTT
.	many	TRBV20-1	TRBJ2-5	CSAREKQLPSETQYF	TGCAGTGCTAGAGAAAAACAGCTGCCCTCTGAGACCCAGTACTTC
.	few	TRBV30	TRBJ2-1	CAQDSAERTYNEQFF	TGTGCCCAGGACAGCGCGGAAAGGACATACAATGAGCAGTTCTTC
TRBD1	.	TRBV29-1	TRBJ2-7	CSVGDRRDEQYF	TGCAGCGTTGGGGACAGGAGAGACGAGCAGTACTTC
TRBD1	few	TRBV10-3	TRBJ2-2	CAIRLGQGGGGELFF	TGTGCCATCAGACTGGGACAGGGAGGCGGCGGGGAGCTGTTTTTT
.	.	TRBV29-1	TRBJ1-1	CSVDGGNTEAFF	TGCAGCGTTGATGGGGGGAACACTGAAGCTTTCTTT